These 23 T cell receptor beta chains share one sample of origin, sequenced in a study of control samples from healthy donors and cancer patients. The assay was immunoSEQ multiplex PCR, and TCRdb's table has in-frame clones only and misses some. The data show 390,000 or so clones, with 90% seen just once and 5% to 8% held by the top ten. The specimen sequenced was PBMCs. The receptors were gathered from a man aged 40-49 years with head and neck cancer.

The CDR3 DNA reads TGTGCCACCAGTGATTCGGGGGCGACCTACAATGAGCAGTTCTTC. This gives the protein CATSDSGATYNEQFF. The chain joins TRBV24-1 to TRBJ2-1; D might be TRBD1 or TRBD2, each matching 6 bases. The V end lost 2 bases, the J end lost 2 bases, and 9 bases lay between the germline ends. This CDR3 contains 15 residues. CDR1 is KGHDR, CDR2 SFDVKD, per germline.

This clone was counted many times. This sequence joins TRBV6-4 and TRBJ2-2; tentatively, D is TRBD1 (6 bases). Germline V lookup: CDR1 MRHNA, CDR2 SNTAGT. The ends were cut back, 2 bases at V and 3 bases at J, with 10 bases in the middle. The CDR3 length is 15 residues. This chain's CDR3 is CASSDGAGDTGELFF. The CDR3 DNA is TGTGCCAGCAGTGACGGGGCAGGGGACACCGGGGAGCTGTTTTTT.

The CDR3 protein is CASSVASGGRGQVTGELFF. Written as DNA, the CDR3 is TGTGCCAGCAGCGTAGCCTCAGGCGGCAGGGGGCAGGTGACCGGGGAGCTGTTTTTT. V and J are TRBV9 and TRBJ2-2, with TRBD1 identical over 8 bases. This CDR3 is built from 19 residues. Germline lookup yields CDR1 SGDLS and CDR2 YYNGEE. J gave up 5 bases and V 0 bases, and 15 bases lay outside the gene matches. The complete variable domain, with remaining parts taken from reference TRBV9 and TRBJ2-2, reads DSGVTQTPKHLITATGQRVTLRCSPRSGDLSVYWYQQSLDQGLQFLIQYYNGEERAKGNILERFSAQQFPDLHSELNLSSLELGDSALYFCASSVASGGRGQVTGELFFGEGSRLTVL.

The CDR3 region is CASSMGGGEGAPYEQYF. The DNA for the CDR3 is TGTGCCAGTAGTATGGGGGGAGGAGAGGGCGCACCCTACGAGCAGTACTTC. This chain links TRBV19 with TRBJ2-7, with TRBD2 as a possible D gene (6 bases). This CDR3 comprises 17 residues. Germline V gene data show CDR1 as LNHDA and CDR2 as SQIVND (reference sequence). V lost 3 bases, J lost 2 bases, and 20 bases lay in between.

V is TRBV30 and J is TRBJ1-2, with a tentative D call TRBD1 (6 bases). CDR1 is GTSNPN, CDR2 SVGIG, per germline (reference sequence). This CDR3 region has 14 residues. With 3 bases removed from V and 5 bases from J, the gap between germline ends came to 16 bases. CDR3 residues: CAWSHGGRRYGYTF. The CDR3 coding sequence is TGTGCCTGGAGCCACGGGGGGCGGCGATATGGCTACACCTTC. The variable domain in full, completed from reference TRBV30 and TRBJ1-2, reads SQTIHQWPATLVQPVGSPLSLECTVEGTSNPNLYWYRQAAGRGLQLLFYSVGIGQISSEVPQNLSASRPQDRQFILSSKKLLLSDSGFYLCAWSHGGRRYGYTFGSGTRLTVV.

This clone was observed a few times. The chain carries TRBV7-3 and TRBJ2-7, with D perhaps given as TRBD1 or TRBD2 (5 bases each). There are 17 residues in the CDR3. V was clipped by 0 bases and J by 0 bases, with 15 bases between them. The V gene's germline CDR1 is SGHTA and CDR2 FQGTGA. Here the CDR3 reads CASSLTPVGGSSYEQYF. The DNA for the CDR3 is TGTGCCAGCAGCTTAACTCCGGTTGGGGGTAGCTCCTACGAGCAGTACTTC.

A few counts support this clone. V and J are TRBV21-1 and TRBJ2-5. TRBV21-1 is a pseudogene locus. CDR3 length equals 15 residues. The CDR3 bases are TGTGCCAGCAGCAAACCCCATGGTGTGGGAGAGACCCAGTACTTC. Its translation: CASSKPHGVGETQYF.

The chain is built from TRBV28 and TRBJ1-2; D remains unclear. Germline CDR1 reads MDHEN; CDR2 reads SYDVKM. With 1 base removed from V and 6 bases from J, the gap between germline ends came to 15 bases. The CDR3 runs to 15 residues. CDR3 sequence (DNA): TGTGCCAGCAGTTTATCCACCGCGATCGACGATGGCTACACCTTC. Translating gives CASSLSTAIDDGYTF.

The rearrangement links TRBV28 to TRBJ1-2; D remains ambiguous. The CDR3 has 14 residues. CDR1 is MDHEN, CDR2 SYDVKM, per germline. Deletions cut 5 bases from V and 8 bases from J, with 18 bases between. CDR3 in DNA: TGTGCCAGCAGTGACTTGCCCGGGCTAAGGGGCTACACCTTC. Protein sequence: CASSDLPGLRGYTF.

The gene calls are TRBV7-2 and TRBJ2-5; 7 bases are shared with TRBD1. Germline CDR1 SGHTA, CDR2 FQGNSA. Trimming cost V 5 bases and J 2 bases; bases outside gene matches: 5. The CDR3 is made up of 14 amino acids. The CDR3 loop reads CASSLRQGQETQYF. CDR3 coding DNA: TGTGCCAGCAGCCTCCGACAGGGTCAAGAGACCCAGTACTTC. Based on the CDR3 plus reference TRBV7-2 and TRBJ2-5, the full variable domain is GAGVSQSPSNKVTEKGKDVELRCDPISGHTALYWYRQSLGQGLEFLIYFQGNSAPDKSGLPSDRFSAERTGGSVSTLTIQRTQQEDSAVYLCASSLRQGQETQYFGPGTRLLVL.

This rearrangement joins TRBV19 to TRBJ2-3; D remains unclear. V was clipped by 5 bases and J by 3 bases, with 15 bases between them. This CDR3 has 15 residues. The germline CDR1 and CDR2 sequences are LNHDA and SQIVND (reference sequence). The CDR3 nucleotides read TGTGCCAGTAGTCCCCCGGGTAGTAGGACAGATACGCAGTATTTT. It yields the protein CASSPPGSRTDTQYF.

The chain employs TRBV7-2 and TRBJ1-1; D perhaps matches TRBD1 (5 bases). Germline V gene data show CDR1 as SGHTA and CDR2 as FQGNSA. V shed 3 bases and J shed 3 bases, with 8 bases lying between them. The CDR3 loop spans 13 amino acids. The CDR3 sequence is CASSFKGDTEAFF. The CDR3 coding sequence is TGTGCCAGCAGCTTCAAAGGGGACACTGAAGCTTTCTTT.

V usage is TRBV7-6 and J usage is TRBJ1-1, with 7 bases lining up with TRBD1. The trim removed 1 base at V and 1 base at J, leaving 12 bases unmatched. Germline values: CDR1 SGHVS, CDR2 FNYEAQ. The CDR3 contains 18 residues. CDR3 amino acids: CASSLDLGATGRNTEAFF. The DNA for the CDR3 is TGTGCCAGCAGCTTAGATTTGGGGGCGACAGGGAGGAACACTGAAGCTTTCTTT.

Only a few counts were recorded for this clone. V is TRBV12-5 and J is TRBJ2-1; D uncertain. Trimming shortened V by 6 bases and J by 7 bases, and 25 bases separated the two germline ends. The V gene's germline CDR1 is LGHNT and CDR2 FRNRAP. This CDR3 is built from 17 residues. CDR3 protein: CASGTVGRYDQGNEQFF. In DNA, the CDR3 is TGTGCTAGTGGAACGGTTGGTCGGTACGACCAAGGGAATGAGCAGTTCTTC. The variable domain in full, with the rest retrieved from reference TRBV12-5 and TRBJ2-1, is DARVTQTPRHKVTEMGQEVTMRCQPILGHNTVFWYRQTMMQGLELLAYFRNRAPLDDSGMPKDRFSAEMPDATLATLKIQPSEPRDSAVYFCASGTVGRYDQGNEQFFGPGTRLTVL.

V is TRBV11-2 and J is TRBJ1-3; D is uncertain. Between the trimmed V and J ends, which lost 4 bases and 8 bases, there was a span of 21 bases. Germline V gives CDR1 SGHAT, CDR2 FQNNGV. This CDR3 contains 16 residues. CDR3 sequence (DNA): TGTGCCAGCAGCTACATGGTCGTGGGAGATCGAGACACCATATATTTT. It yields the protein CASSYMVVGDRDTIYF.

The chain joins TRBV19 to TRBJ2-3; the D call may be TRBD1 or TRBD2 (5 bases each). This CDR3 is 15 amino acids long. V shed 5 bases and J shed 1 base, with 13 bases lying between them. CDR1 LNHDA and CDR2 SQIVND come from the germline V gene (reference sequence). The DNA for the CDR3 is TGTGCCAGTAGTGATTCAGGGAGCCGCACAGATACGCAGTATTTT. This encodes CASSDSGSRTDTQYF.

CDR3 residues: CATLRTDLYEQYF. Here the CDR3 DNA reads TGTGCCACCCTCCGGACAGACCTCTACGAGCAGTACTTC. The chain combines TRBV6-6 with TRBJ2-7, with D maybe TRBD1 (6 bases). CDR1 and CDR2 (germline): MNHNY, SVGAGI (reference sequence). The length of the CDR3 is 13 residues. V was cut by 10 bases and J by 3 bases, with 16 bases left in between.

This clone was picked up a small number of times. The rearrangement uses TRBV30 and TRBJ1-5; 7 positions match TRBD1. CDR1 is GTSNPN and CDR2 is SVGIG in the germline V gene (reference sequence). The V segment lost 3 bases and the J segment 2 bases; nucleotides outside the gene matches: 13. The CDR3 covers 17 residues. This CDR3 is CAWSRGGGAGGNQPQHF. The CDR3 DNA reads TGTGCCTGGAGCAGGGGAGGGGGCGCAGGGGGCAATCAGCCCCAGCATTTT.

The V gene is TRBV5-1, the J gene TRBJ1-3, with D possibly being TRBD1 (6 bases). The CDR3 is made up of 17 amino acids. Germline CDR1 SGHRS, CDR2 YFSETQ. V was trimmed by 3 bases and J by 2 bases, leaving 18 bases between them. This chain's CDR3 is CASSWETGKFTGNTIYF. The CDR3 DNA reads TGCGCCAGCAGCTGGGAAACAGGGAAGTTTACTGGAAACACCATATATTTT.

The J gene is TRBJ2-2, the V gene TRBV7-3; D is possibly TRBD2 (6 bases). This CDR3 has 15 residues. CDR1 and CDR2 from the germline V gene are SGHTA and FQGTGA. V lost 5 bases to trimming and J lost 7 bases, with 17 bases between them. CDR3 sequence reads: CASSGDSSRGGELFF. The CDR3, as DNA: TGTGCCAGCAGCGGGGACTCGTCCCGCGGCGGGGAGCTGTTTTTT.

This clone was seen only once. The chain uses TRBV4-2 and TRBJ1-1; possibly TRBD1 for D (5 bases). CDR3 length: 14 residues. The ends were cut back, 0 bases at V and 8 bases at J, with 13 bases in the middle. Germline V gives CDR1 LGHNA, CDR2 YNFKEQ. CDR3 DNA: TGTGCCAGCAGCCAAGATCTGGCCGGGACCGAAGCTTTCTTT. Translated, it gives CASSQDLAGTEAFF.

With regard to this clone: This sample also contains other DNA sequences that code for the same CDR3. The chain employs TRBV3-1 (or the pseudogene TRBV3-2) and TRBJ2-2, with D perhaps TRBD1 or TRBD2 (5 bases each). The germline V gene has CDR1 LGHDT and CDR2 YNNKEL (reference sequence). This CDR3 region has 16 residues. V was pared by 0 bases and J by 0 bases, with 8 bases between. CDR3 nucleotides: TGTGCCAGCAGCCAAGATAGGGGAGCGAACACCGGGGAGCTGTTTTTT. Amino acids: CASSQDRGANTGELFF.

The chain employs TRBV12-5 and TRBJ2-1; 8 bases line up with TRBD1. The CDR3 runs 16 residues. V was clipped by 0 bases and J by 2 bases; unmatched bases: 3. The germline CDR1 and CDR2 sequences are LGHNT and FRNRAP. This chain's CDR3 is CASGLVQGVAYNEQFF. The DNA of the CDR3 is TGTGCTAGTGGTTTGGTACAGGGGGTGGCCTACAATGAGCAGTTCTTC.